The 29 T cell receptor beta chains listed next were all sequenced from one sample in a study of identical twins. TCRdb independently ran MiXCR on the 5' RACE reads; one entry per CDR3 protein. The table shows a few hundred thousand distinct CDR3 sequences, with roughly 9.9% occurring only once. These data also formed part of another study, on yellow fever vaccine responses in identical twins.

The sample consisted of PBMCs. These receptors all stem from a woman between 18 and 29 years old in good health.

This chain links TRBV29-1 with TRBJ2-7; TRBD1 or TRBD2 may be the D gene (5 bases each). Germline V gene lookup returns CDR1 SQVTM and CDR2 ANQGSEA. V gave up 5 bases and J gave up 0 bases, with 14 bases separating them. The CDR3 runs to 14 residues. DNA for the CDR3: TGCAGCGTTTCGGTTCCAGGGAGCTCCTACGAGCAGTACTTC. Residues: CSVSVPGSSYEQYF.

V usage is TRBV6-2 or TRBV6-3 and J usage is TRBJ2-1; 11 bases map to TRBD2. From germline, CDR1 is MNHEY and CDR2 SVGEGT. The CDR3 has 17 residues. V shed 6 bases and J 3 bases; nucleotides not matched to a gene: 10. The CDR3 DNA follows: TGTGCCAGCAGGCTAAGGGGACTAGCGGAAAACTACAATGAGCAGTTCTTC. Its protein is CASRLRGLAENYNEQFF.

This clonotype showed up many times. V and J are TRBV12-3 or TRBV12-4 and TRBJ2-7; TRBD1 agrees at 8 bases. The ends lost 5 bases at V and 6 bases at J; junction bases unmatched: 6. The CDR3 covers 13 residues. The CDR3 region has the DNA TGTGCCAGCAGTCCGGGACAGGTGGCCGAGCAGTACTTC. Protein: CASSPGQVAEQYF.

This clonotype was counted ten times or more. J is TRBJ2-3 and V is TRBV29-1, with 8 positions matching TRBD2. This CDR3 contains 14 residues. Germline CDR1 and CDR2: SQVTM and ANQGSEA. The V and J ends lost 4 bases and 1 base, in that order; junction bases with no gene match: 4. The CDR3 region is CSVVQRERTDTQYF. The CDR3, as DNA: TGCAGCGTTGTACAGCGGGAGCGCACAGATACGCAGTATTTT.

This clonotype was counted ten times or more. The chain is built from TRBV7-9 and TRBJ2-7; D tentatively reads TRBD1 or TRBD2 (5 bases each). CDR3 length: 16 amino acids. V was clipped by 1 base and J by 0 bases, with 13 bases between them. CDR1 is SEHNR, CDR2 FQNEAQ, per germline (reference sequence). CDR3 sequence: CASSLGASGTSYEQYF. The CDR3 nucleotides read TGTGCCAGCAGCTTAGGGGCGAGTGGGACCTCCTACGAGCAGTACTTC.

This clonotype was detected a few times. V and J are TRBV7-9 and TRBJ1-2, with a weak D call TRBD1 (5 bases). The V end lost 7 bases, the J end lost 1 base, and 22 bases lay between the germline ends. Germline CDR1 is SEHNR and CDR2 is FQNEAQ (reference sequence). This CDR3 comprises 17 residues. The CDR3 DNA sequence: TGTGCCAGCACCGAAAGCCGAATCCCCGGGGGTAACTATGGCTACACCTTC. This translates into CASTESRIPGGNYGYTF.

There are a few counts of this clonotype. V is TRBV7-8 and J is TRBJ2-2, with D unclear. Germline lookup yields CDR1 SGHVS and CDR2 FQNEAQ. The CDR3 runs 17 residues. V lost 1 base and J lost 0, with 12 bases in between. CDR3 region: CASSLVKVLTNTGELFF. The DNA of the CDR3 is TGTGCCAGCAGCTTAGTAAAAGTGCTAACGAACACCGGGGAGCTGTTTTTT.

V gene TRBV7-6 combines with J gene TRBJ1-3; TRBD1 matches 8 bases. The length of the CDR3 is 17 residues. Germline V gene data show CDR1 as SGHVS and CDR2 as FNYEAQ. V shed 5 bases and J 4 bases; nucleotides not matched to a gene: 13. CDR3 protein: CASSKNRQGALGNTIYF. The CDR3 DNA follows: TGTGCCAGCAGCAAGAACCGCCAGGGGGCGTTAGGAAACACCATATATTTT.

The chain is built from TRBV12-5 and TRBJ2-2; 10 bases align to TRBD1. Germline trimming cut 4 bases from V and 4 bases from J; bases unmatched to any gene: 3. Germline V gene lookup returns CDR1 LGHNT and CDR2 FRNRAP. This CDR3 has 15 amino acids. This CDR3 reads CASGSRTGGTGELFF. For the CDR3, the DNA is TGTGCTAGTGGTTCGAGGACAGGGGGCACCGGGGAGCTGTTTTTT.

This clonotype has a count of ten or more. This rearrangement joins TRBV5-4 to TRBJ2-1; 7 bases agree with TRBD1. After removal of 2 bases from V and 7 bases from J, the junction contained 3 bases not matched to a gene. The CDR3 has 13 amino acids. Germline loops: CDR1 SGHNT, CDR2 YYREEE (reference sequence). DNA of the CDR3: TGTGCCAGCAGCTTCCTACAGGGGAATGAGCAGTTCTTC. It translates to CASSFLQGNEQFF.

This clonotype has just a few counts. J is TRBJ2-1 and V is TRBV29-1; D is ambiguous. CDR3 length: 11 residues. Trimming stripped 6 bases from V and 15 bases from J, with 18 bases between. Germline-derived CDR1 and CDR2 are SQVTM and ANQGSEA. The CDR3 loop is CSVPLWEYRFF. The CDR3, as DNA: TGCAGCGTCCCGTTGTGGGAATATCGGTTCTTC.

This rearrangement joins TRBV20-1 to TRBJ2-5; D is perhaps TRBD2 (6 bases). This CDR3 region has 16 residues. CDR1 is DFQATT, CDR2 SNEGSKA, per germline (reference sequence). Trimming took off 3 bases at V and 7 bases at J, with 24 bases between the two ends. The DNA for the CDR3 is TGCAGTGCTAGTGGGAGAAGTGGAGCGGGCAGGTCGACCCAGTACTTC. It encodes CSASGRSGAGRSTQYF.

The CDR3 is CASSQDGGRRDNEQFF. In nucleotides, the CDR3 is TGCGCCAGCAGCCAAGATGGCGGGAGGCGCGACAATGAGCAGTTCTTC. The gene calls are TRBV4-3 and TRBJ2-1; 8 nucleotides line up with TRBD2. Germline loops: CDR1 LGHNA, CDR2 YSLEER. J lost 5 bases, V lost 0 bases, and 6 bases had no gene match. This CDR3 spans 16 amino acids.

The genes are TRBV20-1 and TRBJ2-3; D is tentatively TRBD1 or TRBD2 (6 bases each). This CDR3 comprises 14 residues. V was trimmed by 3 bases and J by 2 bases, leaving 12 bases between them. Germline assignment: CDR1 DFQATT and CDR2 SNEGSKA (reference sequence). CDR3 region: CSASPGGNTDTQYF. The CDR3 nucleotides read TGCAGTGCTAGCCCCGGGGGCAACACAGATACGCAGTATTTT.

This clonotype came up many times. V gene TRBV10-3 combines with J gene TRBJ2-7; D perhaps matches TRBD1 (7 bases). The CDR3 totals 13 residues. The V gene's germline CDR1 is ENHRY and CDR2 SYGVKD. V shed 6 bases and J shed 7 bases, with 16 bases lying between them. The CDR3 bases are TGTGCCATCAGCGGCAGGGGGGCTGAGGAGCAGTACTTC. This codes for CAISGRGAEEQYF.

This clonotype came up a few times. The chain combines TRBV12-3 or TRBV12-4 with TRBJ2-7, with D possibly being TRBD2 (6 bases). The CDR3 contains 15 residues. V was cut by 6 bases and J by 3 bases, with 18 bases left in between. CDR3 loop: CASRTSGVGSYEQYF. CDR3 nucleotide sequence: TGTGCCAGCAGAACATCCGGGGTCGGGAGCTACGAGCAGTACTTC.

This clonotype was seen at least ten times. The gene calls are TRBV12-3 or TRBV12-4 and TRBJ1-2; 8 positions match TRBD1. There are 15 residues in the CDR3. The junction had 9 bases not matched to a gene; V was cut back by 2 bases and J by 7 bases. For the CDR3, the DNA is TGTGCCAGCAGTTTAAACGCCGACAGGGGTGGTGGCTACACCTTC. Its translation: CASSLNADRGGGYTF.

This clonotype was counted many times. V gene TRBV12-3 or TRBV12-4 combines with J gene TRBJ2-1, with 10 bases lining up with TRBD2. The CDR3 covers 13 residues. The J segment lost 8 bases and the V segment lost 6 bases, leaving 4 bases of the junction unmatched. CDR3 protein: CASRTGTSDEQFF. CDR3 DNA: TGTGCCAGCAGAACCGGGACTAGCGATGAGCAGTTCTTC.

This clonotype was seen a few times. V gene TRBV6-1 combines with J gene TRBJ2-3; 14 bases agree with TRBD2. The CDR3 is made up of 14 amino acids. The junction had 1 base not matched to a gene; V was cut back by 10 bases and J by 1 base. The V gene's germline CDR1 is MNHNS and CDR2 SASEGT. CDR3 sequence reads: CATGLAGGTDTQYF. The CDR3, as DNA: TGTGCCACGGGACTAGCGGGGGGCACAGATACGCAGTATTTT.

The rearrangement uses TRBV6-1 and TRBJ2-2; D is uncertain. V lost 5 bases, J lost 3 bases, and 16 bases lay in between. This CDR3 contains 16 residues. CDR1 is MNHNS, CDR2 SASEGT, per germline. CDR3 DNA: TGTGCCAGCAGTCCCCCAGTGCTTATGGACACCGGGGAGCTGTTTTTT. Protein product: CASSPPVLMDTGELFF.

This rearrangement joins TRBV12-3 or TRBV12-4 to TRBJ2-4; D remains unclear. The CDR3 contains 15 residues. V was pared by 6 bases and J by 0 bases, with 12 bases between. The CDR3 reads CASSQDGLAKNIQYF. In DNA form, the CDR3 reads TGTGCCAGCAGCCAGGATGGTTTAGCCAAAAACATTCAGTACTTC.

This clonotype was seen only a few times. The chain is built from TRBV24-1 and TRBJ2-1; 7 bases are shared with TRBD2. Germline V gene data show CDR1 as KGHDR and CDR2 as SFDVKD. After removal of 3 bases from V and 6 bases from J, the junction contained 13 bases not matched to a gene. This CDR3 has 17 amino acids. As DNA, the CDR3 is TGTGCCACCAGTGATCCCATGACCCCCGGGGAGGGCAATGAGCAGTTCTTC. Its protein product is CATSDPMTPGEGNEQFF.

The gene calls are TRBV20-1 and TRBJ2-7; 10 nucleotides line up with TRBD2. Germline loops: CDR1 DFQATT, CDR2 SNEGSKA (reference sequence). With V trimmed by 0 bases and J by 7 bases, 9 bases remained unmatched. The CDR3 is 15 residues long. The CDR3 here is CSAREPLAGVREQYF. In DNA form, the CDR3 reads TGCAGTGCTAGAGAACCCCTAGCGGGAGTGCGGGAGCAGTACTTC.

The chain links TRBV10-3 to TRBJ2-3; D ambiguous. Germline CDR1 ENHRY, CDR2 SYGVKD. Trimming cost V 4 bases and J 6 bases, with 20 bases left between them. There are 16 residues in the CDR3. The chain's CDR3 is CAISVKQSQKEDTQYF. The CDR3 DNA reads TGTGCCATCAGTGTCAAGCAGTCCCAAAAGGAGGATACGCAGTATTTT.

The chain combines TRBV9 with TRBJ2-5, with 11 bases that match TRBD2. CDR3 length: 16 residues. The V gene's germline CDR1 is SGDLS and CDR2 YYNGEE. V dropped 2 bases and J dropped 3; count of bases not matched to a gene: 6. CDR3 loop: CASSVAETSGEETQYF. CDR3 DNA: TGTGCCAGCAGCGTGGCGGAGACTAGCGGGGAAGAGACCCAGTACTTC.

The chain is built from TRBV12-3 or TRBV12-4 and TRBJ2-3; TRBD1 matches at 12 bases. The CDR3 sequence is 16 residues long. Germline trimming cut 4 bases from V and 7 bases from J; bases unmatched to any gene: 9. CDR3 residues: CASSSSGTGGGNTQYF. The CDR3 nucleotides read TGTGCCAGCAGTTCCTCCGGGACAGGGGGCGGTAATACGCAGTATTTT.

This clonotype was recorded a few times. The rearrangement joins TRBV15 to TRBJ2-1; the match to TRBD2 covers 10 bases. This CDR3 spans 17 amino acids. The germline gives CDR1 LNHNV, CDR2 YYDKDF (reference sequence). After removal of 0 bases from V and 9 bases from J, the junction contained 11 bases not matched to a gene. The chain's CDR3 is CATSRDSGTSVGGEQFF. In DNA, the CDR3 is TGTGCCACCAGCAGAGATTCCGGGACTAGCGTAGGGGGTGAGCAGTTCTTC. The full variable domain, with the rest looked up from reference TRBV15 and TRBJ2-1, is DAMVIQNPRYQVTQFGKPVTLSCSQTLNHNVMYWYQQKSSQAPKLLFHYYDKDFNNEADTPDNFQSRRPNTSFCFLDIRSPGLGDTAMYLCATSRDSGTSVGGEQFFGPGTRLTVL.

The CDR3 loop is CASSHYDSTDTQYF. CDR3 DNA: TGCGCCAGCAGCCATTACGACTCCACAGATACGCAGTATTTT. The chain carries TRBV5-1 and TRBJ2-3, with no clear D. CDR3 length: 14 residues. The V end lost 4 bases, the J end lost 2 bases, and 11 bases lay between the germline ends. From germline, CDR1 is SGHRS and CDR2 YFSETQ.

Ten or more counts support this clonotype. The gene calls are TRBV20-1 and TRBJ2-2, with TRBD2 identical over 9 bases. The CDR3 contains 14 residues. Trimming took 3 bases from V and 8 from J; bases not matched to a gene: 7. The germline CDR1 and CDR2 sequences are DFQATT and SNEGSKA (reference sequence). The CDR3: CSASGLAGKGELFF. The CDR3, as DNA: TGCAGTGCTAGTGGCCTAGCGGGAAAAGGGGAGCTGTTTTTT.